Detailed here is one T cell receptor beta chain. This record comes from a study of blood T cell repertoires in COVID-19. Study summary: Whether acute or convalescent, the COVID-19 samples came from the United States, Italy and Spain.

V was pared by 5 bases and J by 6 bases, with 6 bases of the junction left unmatched. The V gene's germline CDR1 is SGHTA and CDR2 FQGNSA. The CDR3 has 15 amino acids. Under the authors' procedure: Nucleated cell counts were estimated from reference gene primer amplification. The assay was immunoSEQ multiplex PCR, and TCRdb's table has in-frame clones only and misses some. Clone size and the V and J calls come from that table; the DNA yielded D and trimming. Of tens of thousands of clones in the sample, approximately 80% were seen once. This receptor was taken from a human donor in a cohort sampled during active COVID-19. Sequencing input: peripheral blood. The rearrangement links TRBV7-2 to TRBJ2-2, with 10 bases aligning to TRBD2. CDR3 DNA sequence: TGTGCCAGCAGCCCATTTACTAGCGGGGCCGGGGAGCTGTTTTTT. Translating it yields CASSPFTSGAGELFF.